A single T cell receptor beta chain is shown here with its context. Its target is not known. The repertoire was sequenced with immunoSEQ multiplex PCR; TCRdb's copy has only in-frame clones and lacks some. The table records fewer than 95,000 clones, about four fifths of them present only once. This CDR3 has 14 amino acids. V was shortened by 7 bases and J by 3 bases, with 13 bases between the two germline ends. The germline V gene has CDR1 MNHNY and CDR2 SVGAGI (reference sequence). The data stem from a study of OX40 agonist ivuxolimab in advanced cancers. Regarding the study as a whole: At 0.1 to 3.0 mg/kg and by week 6, CD4+ and CD8+ T cells in the blood had expanded clonally.

The genes are TRBV6-6 and TRBJ1-5; D not certain. Sequencing used CD4+ or CD8+ T cells sorted from blood, obtained in a trial of the OX40 agonist ivuxolimab. The TCR comes from an adult with an advanced solid tumor such as melanoma, head and neck, liver or kidney cancer. CDR3 sequence (DNA): TGTGCCAGCACCCCTTACAGCGACAATCAGCCCCAGCATTTT. This codes for CASTPYSDNQPQHF.